What follows are 31 T cell receptor beta chains derived from one specimen sequenced in a study of blood T cell repertoires in COVID-19. Sequencing was performed with immunoSEQ multiplex PCR; in TCRdb, only in-frame clones are kept and a portion is missing. The table has more than 90,000 clones, 80% to 85% seen once. The material sequenced was peripheral blood. Receptors were obtained from a woman in her seventies with acute or convalescent COVID-19.

The V call is TRBV25-1, the J call TRBJ1-4, with unresolved D. The germline V gene has CDR1 MGHDK and CDR2 SYGVNS. The V and J ends lost 2 bases and 3 bases respectively, with 10 bases between them. This CDR3 region has 15 residues. The CDR3 loop reads CASSEGSWANEKLFF. The CDR3 DNA follows: TGTGCCAGCAGTGAAGGGAGTTGGGCTAATGAAAAACTGTTTTTT.

This chain joins TRBV19 and TRBJ1-5; 7 bases are a match to TRBD1. Per germline, CDR1 LNHDA and CDR2 SQIVND (reference sequence). V trimming: 5 bases; J trimming: 1 base; junction bases outside the gene matches: 8. The CDR3 contains 16 residues. In nucleotides, the CDR3 is TGTGCCAGTAGTCCCCAGGGGGTGGGAAGCAATCAGCCCCAGCATTTT. This encodes CASSPQGVGSNQPQHF.

The table lists this clone with a count of one. This CDR3 reads CASSEQQRLEGEQYF. CDR3 sequence (DNA): TGCGCCAGCAGTGAACAGCAGCGACTGGAGGGGGAGCAGTACTTC. The rearrangement uses TRBV10-1 and TRBJ2-7; possibly TRBD2 for D (6 bases). Germline CDR1 and CDR2: WNHNN and SYGVQD (reference sequence). V was shortened by 3 bases and J by 7 bases, with 19 bases between the two germline ends. The CDR3 runs 15 residues.

The CDR3 DNA sequence: TGCGCCAGCGGCCAGCGGGTGGGTGCTGAAGCTTTCTTT. Its translation is CASGQRVGAEAFF. The chain is built from TRBV5-1 and TRBJ1-1; D is undetermined. The CDR3 covers 13 residues. Trimming removed 7 bases at V and 6 bases at J, with 16 bases between. The V gene's germline CDR1 is SGHRS and CDR2 YFSETQ.

The chain is built from TRBV7-2 and TRBJ1-2; D not resolved. Germline loops: CDR1 SGHTA, CDR2 FQGNSA. The CDR3 has 13 residues. The V end was cut by 1 base, the J end by 8 bases, with 11 bases between. In nucleotides, the CDR3 is TGTGCCAGCAGCTTAGGGTTGACGGGAGGCTACACCTTC. This codes for CASSLGLTGGYTF.

This clone was seen once. This chain links TRBV7-9 with TRBJ1-4; 7 nucleotides align to TRBD1. The CDR3 contains 14 residues. In germline, CDR1 is SEHNR, CDR2 FQNEAQ (reference sequence). The V and J ends lost 5 bases and 4 bases, in that order; junction bases with no gene match: 4. CDR3 in amino acids: CASSNGQDNEKLFF. CDR3 sequence (DNA): TGTGCCAGCAGCAATGGACAGGATAATGAAAAACTGTTTTTT.

The genes are TRBV5-1 and TRBJ2-3; D unclear. Germline V lookup: CDR1 SGHRS, CDR2 YFSETQ. CDR3 length equals 14 residues. Trimming cost V 0 bases and J 4 bases, with 9 bases left between them. The CDR3 region is CASSLGSESDTQYF. The DNA for the CDR3 is TGCGCCAGCAGCTTGGGGTCAGAATCAGATACGCAGTATTTT.

The gene calls are TRBV6-4 and TRBJ2-1; a possible D gene is TRBD2 (5 bases). The CDR3 sequence is 14 residues long. Trimming took 6 bases from V and 5 from J, leaving 14 bases between them. Germline-derived CDR1 and CDR2 are MRHNA and SNTAGT. The CDR3 loop is CASSHGVGDNEQFF. The CDR3 nucleotides read TGTGCCAGCAGCCACGGGGTCGGAGACAATGAGCAGTTCTTC.

Written as DNA, the CDR3 is TGTGCCAGCAGCGTAGGAGCGAACACTGAAGCTTTCTTT. Amino acid sequence: CASSVGANTEAFF. V gene TRBV9 combines with J gene TRBJ1-1; unclear D gene. Trimming shortened V by 0 bases and J by 1 base, and 4 bases separated the two germline ends. The CDR3 contains 13 residues. Germline-derived CDR1 and CDR2 are SGDLS and YYNGEE.

The V gene is TRBV6-1, the J gene TRBJ1-1, with D unresolved. The CDR3 consists of 13 residues. The germline gives CDR1 MNHNS, CDR2 SASEGT. The V end lost 7 bases, the J end lost 1 base, and 10 bases lay between the germline ends. CDR3 in DNA: TGTGCCAGCAAGGGAGGCACGAACACTGAAGCTTTCTTT. Protein sequence: CASKGGTNTEAFF.

The chain carries TRBV9 and TRBJ1-2; TRBD1 matches at 7 bases. V dropped 4 bases and J dropped 5; count of bases not matched to a gene: 5. The CDR3 spans 13 residues. Germline V CDR1 and CDR2: SGDLS, YYNGEE. The DNA of the CDR3 is TGTGCCAGCAGCACCGCAGGGGGTTATGGCTACACCTTC. It yields the protein CASSTAGGYGYTF.

The V call is TRBV27, the J call TRBJ1-1; the match to TRBD1 covers 7 bases. The CDR3 contains 14 residues. The junction had 7 bases not matched to a gene; V was cut back by 6 bases and J by 3 bases. Germline V gives CDR1 MNHEY, CDR2 SMNVEV (reference sequence). DNA of the CDR3: TGTGCCAGCAGACCAGGGGGAACGGACACTGAAGCTTTCTTT. Amino acid sequence: CASRPGGTDTEAFF.

This clone was detected a few times. The rearrangement joins TRBV19 to TRBJ2-2, with 8 nucleotides matching TRBD2. The trim removed 7 bases at V and 6 bases at J, leaving 10 bases unmatched. CDR1 and CDR2 from the germline V gene are LNHDA and SQIVND (reference sequence). This CDR3 spans 15 amino acids. The CDR3 DNA reads as TGTGCCAGTACCCCCGGGGGGGGAAAAGCCGGGGAGCTGTTTTTT. The encoded protein is CASTPGGGKAGELFF.

The CDR3 DNA is TGTGCCAGCAGCGTCGGACTAGCGGGAGTGGGAGAGACCCAGTACTTC. Translated, it gives CASSVGLAGVGETQYF. The chain links TRBV11-3 to TRBJ2-5; 13 nucleotides line up with TRBD2. The CDR3 contains 16 residues. Germline V gives CDR1 SGHNT, CDR2 YENEEA. V lost 5 bases, J lost 4 bases, and 7 bases stayed unmatched.

This clone appeared once. This chain connects TRBV19 to TRBJ1-2; possible D gene TRBD1, 6 bases. Trimming took 3 bases from V and 4 from J, leaving 15 bases between them. In germline, CDR1 is LNHDA, CDR2 SQIVND (reference sequence). The CDR3 has 15 amino acids. CDR3 coding DNA: TGTGCCAGTAGTATTACAGGGATCCTGACCTATGGCTACACCTTC. As protein: CASSITGILTYGYTF.

The gene calls are TRBV28 and TRBJ1-6, with D hard to call. The CDR3 is made up of 16 amino acids. V lost 2 bases and J 0 bases, leaving 8 bases between the germline ends. Germline V gene data show CDR1 as MDHEN and CDR2 as SYDVKM. DNA for the CDR3: TGTGCCAGCAGTTTAATGGGGAGCTCCTATAATTCACCCCTCCACTTT. As protein: CASSLMGSSYNSPLHF. The entire variable domain, with the rest obtained from reference TRBV28 and TRBJ1-6, is as follows: DVKVTQSSRYLVKRTGEKVFLECVQDMDHENMFWYRQDPGLGLRLIYFSYDVKMKEKGDIPEGYSVSREKKERFSLILESASTNQTSMYLCASSLMGSSYNSPLHFGNGTRLTVT.

This clone was counted a few times. The rearrangement uses TRBV7-3 and TRBJ2-7; 11 bases are shared with TRBD2. J was trimmed by 2 bases and V by 5 bases; bases with no gene match: 11. The length of the CDR3 is 17 residues. CDR1 is SGHTA and CDR2 is FQGTGA in the germline V gene. Here the CDR3 reads CASSLNSLAGDAYEQYF. CDR3 nucleotide sequence: TGTGCCAGCAGCCTAAACTCACTAGCGGGAGACGCCTACGAGCAGTACTTC.

This clone was recorded only once. This chain's CDR3 is CASSAGTGGSTDTQYF. The CDR3 bases are TGTGCCAGCAGCGCTGGGACAGGGGGAAGCACAGATACGCAGTATTTT. V usage is TRBV5-4 and J usage is TRBJ2-3; 11 bases map to TRBD1. After removal of 4 bases from V and 0 bases from J, the junction contained 4 bases not matched to a gene. The CDR3 loop spans 16 amino acids. In germline, CDR1 is SGHNT, CDR2 YYREEE (reference sequence).

The sample holds a few counts of this clone. The gene calls are TRBV9 and TRBJ2-2; D is ambiguous. The V and J ends lost 2 bases and 6 bases respectively, with 11 bases between them. The CDR3 runs to 14 residues. The germline V gene has CDR1 SGDLS and CDR2 YYNGEE. DNA for the CDR3: TGTGCCAGCAGCGTGTATCTAGGTGCCGGGGAGCTGTTTTTT. This translates into CASSVYLGAGELFF.

J is TRBJ2-1 and V is TRBV14, with a possible D match to TRBD2 (6 bases). CDR3 size: 16 residues. Trimming stripped 4 bases from V and 7 bases from J, with 20 bases between. CDR1 is SGHDN and CDR2 is FVKESK in the germline V gene. The CDR3 bases are TGTGCCAGCAGCCCGACCCGGACTATCCGGAATAATGAGCAGTTCTTC. Protein sequence: CASSPTRTIRNNEQFF.

The genes are TRBV5-6 and TRBJ1-1; TRBD1 agrees at 8 bases. This CDR3 spans 13 amino acids. Germline assignment: CDR1 SGHDT and CDR2 YYEEEE. V was pared by 4 bases and J by 4 bases, with 3 bases of the junction left unmatched. CDR3 loop: CASSTGGSTEAFF. CDR3 nucleotide sequence: TGTGCCAGCAGCACAGGGGGGTCCACTGAAGCTTTCTTT.

The rearrangement joins TRBV12-3 or TRBV12-4 to TRBJ1-4, with D tentatively TRBD1 (6 bases). The CDR3 loop spans 13 amino acids. Deletions cut 1 base from V and 11 bases from J, with 11 bases between. DNA of the CDR3: TGTGCCAGCAGTTTAGGGACAGTTGGTAAACTGTTTTTT. Its protein is CASSLGTVGKLFF.

This chain connects TRBV30 to TRBJ2-7, with a tentative D call TRBD1 (5 bases). In germline, CDR1 is GTSNPN, CDR2 SVGIG (reference sequence). The V gene lost 0 bases and the J gene lost 2 bases, with 14 bases spanning the gap. The CDR3 is made up of 15 amino acids. CDR3 nucleotide sequence: TGTGCCTGGAGTGTCGGACATAAGATCGCCTACGAGCAGTACTTC. It specifies CAWSVGHKIAYEQYF.

This chain links TRBV2 with TRBJ1-5; 7 nucleotides match TRBD1. V lost 6 bases and J lost 0; bases outside the gene matches: 2. The germline V gene encodes CDR1 SNHLY and CDR2 FYNNEI. This CDR3 is built from 14 residues. The CDR3 DNA follows: TGTGCCAGCAGGTGGGACAGTAGCAATCAGCCCCAGCATTTT. Protein: CASRWDSSNQPQHF.

This chain uses TRBV5-4 with TRBJ1-1; the D gene is possibly TRBD1 (6 bases). The CDR3 has 14 amino acids. Trimming stripped 1 base from V and 4 bases from J, with 11 bases between. Germline V gene sequence: CDR1 SGHNT, CDR2 YYREEE (reference sequence). CDR3 amino acids: CASSLQGPFTEAFF. The CDR3 region has the DNA TGTGCCAGCAGCTTGCAGGGGCCCTTCACTGAAGCTTTCTTT.

CDR3 sequence reads: CASSQGGQGDYNEQFF. CDR3 DNA sequence: TGTGCCAGCAGCCAAGGGGGGCAGGGGGATTACAATGAGCAGTTCTTC. This chain connects TRBV3-1 (or the pseudogene TRBV3-2) to TRBJ2-1; 7 nucleotides match TRBD1. Looked up from germline, CDR1 is LGHDT and CDR2 is YNNKEL (reference sequence). The CDR3 has 16 residues. V trimming: 1 base; J trimming: 4 bases; junction bases outside the gene matches: 7.

The chain couples TRBV25-1 to TRBJ1-4, with D perhaps matching TRBD1 (5 bases). Trimming took 6 bases from V and 7 from J, leaving 15 bases between them. The CDR3 sequence is 14 residues long. Germline loops: CDR1 MGHDK, CDR2 SYGVNS. This chain's CDR3 is CASSQRGGTEKLFF. CDR3 DNA sequence: TGTGCCAGCAGCCAAAGGGGAGGGACTGAAAAACTGTTTTTT.

The chain links TRBV4-1 to TRBJ2-1; 11 nucleotides match TRBD1. Unmatched junction bases numbered 3, after V lost 1 base and J lost 4 bases. CDR1 and CDR2 from the germline V gene are MGHRA and YSYEKL. The CDR3 length is 16 residues. For the CDR3, the DNA is TGCGCCAGCAGCCAAGCAGGGACAGGGGGTTACAATGAGCAGTTCTTC. It specifies CASSQAGTGGYNEQFF.

A few counts support this clone. The V and J genes are TRBV6-6 and TRBJ2-7; 8 bases fit TRBD1. Germline CDR1 reads MNHNY; CDR2 reads SVGAGI (reference sequence). The junction had 3 bases not matched to a gene; V was cut back by 6 bases and J by 2 bases. This CDR3 has 13 residues. The chain's CDR3 is CASRTGAAYEQYF. The CDR3 DNA sequence: TGTGCCAGCAGGACAGGGGCCGCCTACGAGCAGTACTTC.

The V call is TRBV9, the J call TRBJ2-6; D gene uncertain. V dropped 0 bases and J dropped 0 bases, with 10 bases sitting between them. Germline CDR1 and CDR2: SGDLS and YYNGEE. The CDR3 extends over 17 amino acids. Written as DNA, the CDR3 is TGTGCCAGCAGCGTAGCGGCGGAGAGCTCTGGGGCCAACGTCCTGACTTTC. Translation gives CASSVAAESSGANVLTF. The variable domain in full, with the rest retrieved from reference TRBV9 and TRBJ2-6, is DSGVTQTPKHLITATGQRVTLRCSPRSGDLSVYWYQQSLDQGLQFLIQYYNGEERAKGNILERFSAQQFPDLHSELNLSSLELGDSALYFCASSVAAESSGANVLTFGAGSRLTVL.

The rearrangement uses TRBV12-3 or TRBV12-4 and TRBJ2-5; D unresolved. Deletions cut 5 bases from V and 5 bases from J, with 12 bases between. The CDR3 covers 13 residues. CDR3 DNA: TGTGCCAGCAGTGGCGGCCCGCAGGAGACCCAGTACTTC. Residues: CASSGGPQETQYF.